A single sample is the source of the 20 T cell receptor beta chains below, sequenced in a study of T cells in Graves' hyperthyroidism and ophthalmopathy. Authors of the study amplified TCR beta CDR3 regions from RNA transcripts. Carried out on the TCR CDR3, a first-round RT-PCR used the HTBI primer set. TCRdb re-called the multiplex PCR reads with MiXCR, one entry per CDR3 protein. The repertoire consists of 300,000 to 400,000 distinct CDR3 sequences, with approximately 13% occurring once and the leading ten covering 20% to 25%. Material for sequencing was blood. The receptor source for this set is a woman in her thirties with Graves' hyperthyroidism.

The V call is TRBV7-2, the J call TRBJ2-5; 10 nucleotides agree with TRBD2. The CDR3 loop spans 16 amino acids. Trimming at V came to 4 bases and at J to 2 bases, leaving 7 bases not matched to a gene. Germline values: CDR1 SGHTA, CDR2 FQGNSA. The DNA of the CDR3 is TGTGCCAGCAGCTCCTGGACTAGCGGTTATCAAGAGACCCAGTACTTC. This sequence encodes CASSSWTSGYQETQYF. The full variable domain, its missing parts supplied by reference TRBV7-2 and TRBJ2-5, is GAGVSQSPSNKVTEKGKDVELRCDPISGHTALYWYRQSLGQGLEFLIYFQGNSAPDKSGLPSDRFSAERTGGSVSTLTIQRTQQEDSAVYLCASSSWTSGYQETQYFGPGTRLLVL.

This clonotype came up a few times. The J gene is TRBJ2-6, the V gene TRBV6-5; 7 positions match TRBD2. The CDR3 sequence is 21 residues long. Germline V CDR1 and CDR2: MNHEY, SVGAGI. V was pared by 0 bases and J by 0 bases, with 14 bases of the junction left unmatched. The CDR3 sequence: CASSYSGNGGSKDSGANVLTF. CDR3 DNA: TGTGCCAGCAGTTACTCCGGGAACGGGGGGTCAAAAGACTCTGGGGCCAACGTCCTGACTTTC.

Many counts were recorded for this clonotype. The chain is built from TRBV20-1 and TRBJ2-2; tentatively, D is TRBD1 (6 bases). CDR3 length: 17 residues. The ends were cut back, 4 bases at V and 4 bases at J, with 22 bases in the middle. Per germline, CDR1 DFQATT and CDR2 SNEGSKA (reference sequence). CDR3 amino acids: CSAIMDSSVSRTGELFF. The CDR3, as DNA: TGCAGTGCTATAATGGACAGCTCAGTTTCCCGCACCGGGGAGCTGTTTTTT.

In its sample, this clonotype was seen a few times. This sequence joins TRBV4-1 and TRBJ2-3, with D perhaps being TRBD1 or TRBD2 (5 bases each). Trimming shortened V by 8 bases and J by 1 base, and 19 bases separated the two germline ends. CDR1 and CDR2 (germline): MGHRA, YSYEKL. This CDR3 spans 16 amino acids. This CDR3 reads CASGGTGPSRTDTQYF. The CDR3 region has the DNA TGCGCCAGCGGGGGTACAGGCCCTTCCCGCACAGATACGCAGTATTTT.

This clonotype was found a few times. The chain is built from TRBV20-1 and TRBJ1-5, with TRBD1 identical over 7 bases. CDR3 length equals 15 residues. From germline, CDR1 is DFQATT and CDR2 SNEGSKA (reference sequence). Unmatched junction bases numbered 11, after V lost 5 bases and J lost 4 bases. CDR3 region: CSAGGGSQGNQPQHF. The CDR3 nucleotides read TGCAGTGCTGGAGGAGGGTCACAGGGGAATCAGCCCCAGCATTTT.

This clonotype was picked up a small number of times. V and J are TRBV12-3 or TRBV12-4 and TRBJ2-7; D may match TRBD1 or TRBD2 (5 bases each). This CDR3 is 17 amino acids long. V was pared by 1 base and J by 1 base, with 17 bases between. The CDR3 bases are TGTGCCAGCAGTTTAGAGGGGAACGGGATCACGTCCTACGAGCAGTACTTC. The encoded protein is CASSLEGNGITSYEQYF.

In its sample, this clonotype was seen many times. The chain has TRBV2 and TRBJ2-5; D possibly corresponds to TRBD2 (5 bases). Germline lookup yields CDR1 SNHLY and CDR2 FYNNEI. Trimming removed 0 bases at V and 10 bases at J, with 15 bases between. CDR3 length: 14 residues. The CDR3 DNA follows: TGTGCCAGCAGTGAAGCGCTTCGAGGGCCGGTCCAGTACTTC. Protein sequence: CASSEALRGPVQYF.

This clonotype was observed at least ten times. The chain is built from TRBV27 and TRBJ2-2, with 16 positions matching TRBD2. The CDR3 runs 19 residues. Trimming at V came to 10 bases and at J to 7 bases, leaving 18 bases not matched to a gene. CDR1 is MNHEY and CDR2 is SMNVEV in the germline V gene (reference sequence). The DNA for the CDR3 is TGTGCCAAACTACCGGGACTAGCGGGAGGGCCTGTGGTATTCGGGGAGCTGTTTTTT. Protein product: CAKLPGLAGGPVVFGELFF.

This clonotype was observed many times. This rearrangement joins TRBV12-3 or TRBV12-4 to TRBJ2-5; possibly TRBD2 for D (5 bases). The CDR3 is 14 residues long. V lost 6 bases, J lost 11 bases, and 22 bases lay in between. The CDR3, as DNA: TGTGCCAGCAGCGGAGATCGAGGGTCTTTCGGACAGTACTTC. Translating it yields CASSGDRGSFGQYF.

This clonotype was detected ten times or more. The rearrangement links TRBV15 to TRBJ2-7, with D possibly being TRBD1 (5 bases). Germline assignment: CDR1 LNHNV and CDR2 YYDKDF (reference sequence). CDR3 length equals 16 residues. Between the trimmed V and J ends, which lost 5 bases and 4 bases, there was a span of 21 bases. The CDR3 DNA follows: TGTGCCACCAGCGGCCTGGGGCAGCTAACCAGGTACGAGCAGTACTTC. Amino acid sequence: CATSGLGQLTRYEQYF.

This clonotype was recorded at least ten times. This chain joins TRBV6-5 and TRBJ1-5; no clear D gene. Germline V CDR1 and CDR2: MNHEY, SVGAGI. The CDR3 totals 17 residues. The V end lost 2 bases, the J end lost 2 bases, and 16 bases lay between the germline ends. CDR3 region: CASSYIPGPLGNQPQHF. The CDR3 DNA reads as TGTGCCAGCAGTTACATCCCGGGTCCGTTGGGCAATCAGCCCCAGCATTTT.

This sequence joins TRBV5-8 and TRBJ2-3, with 12 bases fitting TRBD1. Germline values: CDR1 SGHTS, CDR2 YDEGEE. The V segment lost 4 bases and the J segment 4 bases; nucleotides outside the gene matches: 4. The length of the CDR3 is 15 residues. The CDR3 coding sequence is TGTGCCAGCAGCAAGGGACAGGGGGCAGCAGATACGCAGTATTTT. Protein sequence: CASSKGQGAADTQYF.

V and J are TRBV19 and TRBJ2-1; 13 nucleotides line up with TRBD2. The germline CDR1 and CDR2 sequences are LNHDA and SQIVND (reference sequence). V lost 2 bases to trimming and J lost 4 bases; unmatched junction nucleotides: 23. The CDR3 contains 23 residues. CDR3 residues: CASSITDTGPGLAGPMPYNEQFF. CDR3 DNA: TGTGCCAGTAGTATAACGGATACAGGGCCGGGACTAGCGGGACCGATGCCTTACAATGAGCAGTTCTTC.

The table lists this clonotype with many counts. The V gene is TRBV7-9, the J gene TRBJ2-7; 7 bases line up with TRBD1. The CDR3 sequence is 12 residues long. CDR1 and CDR2 from the germline V gene are SEHNR and FQNEAQ (reference sequence). Germline trimming cut 5 bases from V and 5 bases from J; bases unmatched to any gene: 3. The CDR3 nucleotides are TGTGCCAGCAGCCCAGGGGGTCACGAGCAGTACTTC. Amino acid sequence: CASSPGGHEQYF.

V gene TRBV5-1 combines with J gene TRBJ2-5; 8 nucleotides line up with TRBD2. The germline V gene encodes CDR1 SGHRS and CDR2 YFSETQ. The V segment lost 6 bases and the J segment 4 bases; nucleotides outside the gene matches: 14. This CDR3 region has 16 residues. CDR3 bases: TGCGCCAGCAACCCACCGCGAGCGGGAGTGGGAGAGACCCAGTACTTC. This gives the protein CASNPPRAGVGETQYF. The full variable domain, its missing parts supplied by reference TRBV5-1 and TRBJ2-5, is KAGVTQTPRYLIKTRGQQVTLSCSPISGHRSVSWYQQTPGQGLQFLFEYFSETQRNKGNFPGRFSGRQFSNSRSEMNVSTLELGDSALYLCASNPPRAGVGETQYFGPGTRLLVL.

This rearrangement joins TRBV20-1 to TRBJ2-7, with D perhaps being TRBD1 or TRBD2 (6 bases each). This CDR3 comprises 13 residues. Trimming stripped 3 bases from V and 6 bases from J, with 15 bases between. Germline loops: CDR1 DFQATT, CDR2 SNEGSKA (reference sequence). CDR3 sequence reads: CSASRWGAGEQYF. The CDR3 nucleotides read TGCAGTGCTAGTCGGTGGGGGGCTGGCGAGCAGTACTTC.

This clonotype was detected only a few times. V gene TRBV27 combines with J gene TRBJ1-2; the match to TRBD1 covers 10 bases. The CDR3 runs 13 residues. In germline, CDR1 is MNHEY, CDR2 SMNVEV (reference sequence). V shed 3 bases and J 7 bases; nucleotides not matched to a gene: 2. CDR3 in amino acids: CASSLTGGIGYTF. The CDR3 bases are TGTGCCAGCAGTTTGACAGGGGGCATTGGCTACACCTTC.

This chain joins TRBV19 and TRBJ2-3; D is undetermined. The CDR3 length is 14 residues. Trimming stripped 10 bases from V and 2 bases from J, with 16 bases between. CDR1 is LNHDA, CDR2 SQIVND, per germline (reference sequence). CDR3 nucleotide sequence: TGTGCCACTAAAGCGCGAACAAACACAGATACGCAGTATTTT. Translating gives CATKARTNTDTQYF. Filled out from reference TRBV19 and TRBJ2-3, the complete variable domain reads DGGITQSPKYLFRKEGQNVTLSCEQNLNHDAMYWYRQDPGQGLRLIYYSQIVNDFQKGDIAEGYSVSREKKESFPLTVTSAQKNPTAFYLCATKARTNTDTQYFGPGTRLTVL.

The chain links TRBV3-1 to TRBJ2-7; D ambiguous. Germline lookup yields CDR1 LGHDT and CDR2 YNNKEL (reference sequence). This CDR3 contains 13 residues. Trimming took 1 base from V and 7 from J, leaving 11 bases between them. The CDR3 sequence is CASSQGVQLEQYF. In nucleotides, the CDR3 is TGTGCCAGCAGCCAAGGTGTGCAGTTGGAGCAGTACTTC.

This clonotype was detected ten times or more. The V call is TRBV12-3 or TRBV12-4, the J call TRBJ1-1; 10 nucleotides agree with TRBD1. This CDR3 contains 13 residues. Trimming took 8 bases from V and 0 from J; bases not matched to a gene: 0. CDR3 nucleotide sequence: TGTGCCAGCGGGACAGGGGTGAACACTGAAGCTTTCTTT. It encodes CASGTGVNTEAFF.